These 5 T cell receptor beta chains originate from one sample sequenced in a study of OX40 agonist ivuxolimab in advanced cancers. Sequencing was performed with immunoSEQ multiplex PCR; in TCRdb, only in-frame clones are kept and a portion is missing. Altogether some 40,000 clones are present, roughly nine tenths being singletons, with the ten largest covering around 43%. This specimen was CD4+ or CD8+ T cells sorted from blood, taken in a trial of the OX40 agonist ivuxolimab. All receptors come from an adult with an advanced solid tumor such as melanoma, head and neck, liver or kidney cancer.

The chain combines TRBV4-1 with TRBJ1-5; the D gene is possibly TRBD1 (5 bases). The V end lost 1 base, the J end lost 10 bases, and 14 bases lay between the germline ends. There are 14 residues in the CDR3. Germline V lookup: CDR1 MGHRA, CDR2 YSYEKL. The CDR3 DNA is TGCGCCAGCAGCCAAGGACCCCTCGGGGGTCCCCAGCATTTT. It is translated as CASSQGPLGGPQHF.

The count of this clone is one. V is TRBV28 and J is TRBJ2-5, with D possibly called TRBD1 or TRBD2 (5 bases each). CDR3 length equals 17 residues. The V gene lost 3 bases and the J gene lost 2 bases, with 19 bases spanning the gap. Germline CDR1 MDHEN, CDR2 SYDVKM. The CDR3 loop reads CASSFPSVGGDQETQYF. As DNA, the CDR3 is TGTGCCAGCAGTTTCCCCTCCGTTGGGGGTGATCAAGAGACCCAGTACTTC.

This clone was found a few times. This sequence joins TRBV28 and TRBJ2-4; tentatively, D is TRBD1 (6 bases). Germline V gene lookup returns CDR1 MDHEN and CDR2 SYDVKM. CDR3 length: 13 residues. Between the trimmed V and J ends, which lost 8 bases and 3 bases, there was a span of 11 bases. CDR3 region: CASPRDNKNIQYF. CDR3 sequence (DNA): TGTGCCAGCCCCCGGGACAACAAAAACATTCAGTACTTC.

This clone was detected only once. The rearrangement uses TRBV14 and TRBJ1-2; possibly TRBD1 for D (6 bases). V gave up 0 bases and J gave up 2 bases, with 13 bases separating them. From germline, CDR1 is SGHDN and CDR2 FVKESK. There are 16 residues in the CDR3. The CDR3 here is CASSQDPGHRNYGYTF. The CDR3 region has the DNA TGTGCCAGCAGCCAAGACCCGGGACATCGAAACTATGGCTACACCTTC.

The genes are TRBV5-6 and TRBJ2-3; 7 positions match TRBD2. CDR3 length: 12 amino acids. Germline V CDR1 and CDR2: SGHDT, YYEEEE. Losses at the gene ends were 5 bases for V and 6 bases for J; bases not matched to a gene: 3. The CDR3 loop is CASSRGDDTQYF. In nucleotides, the CDR3 is TGTGCCAGCAGTCGGGGGGACGATACGCAGTATTTT.